Below, 15 T cell receptor beta chains from the same sample are listed, as sequenced in a study of blood T cell repertoires in COVID-19. The protocol was immunoSEQ multiplex PCR, while the TCRdb copy is restricted to in-frame clones and leaves out a portion. The repertoire holds 200,000 to 250,000 clones, with around 82% as singletons. The sequenced material came from peripheral blood. All receptors come from a woman over 75 with active or convalescent COVID-19.

The chain joins TRBV5-1 to TRBJ2-7; 10 positions agree with TRBD1. In germline, CDR1 is SGHRS, CDR2 YFSETQ. The CDR3 runs 14 residues. The J segment lost 4 bases and the V segment lost 7 bases, leaving 8 bases of the junction unmatched. The CDR3 reads CASGTGERGYEQYF. DNA for the CDR3: TGCGCCAGCGGGACAGGGGAAAGGGGTTACGAGCAGTACTTC. The whole variable domain, remainder taken from reference TRBV5-1 and TRBJ2-7, is KAGVTQTPRYLIKTRGQQVTLSCSPISGHRSVSWYQQTPGQGLQFLFEYFSETQRNKGNFPGRFSGRQFSNSRSEMNVSTLELGDSALYLCASGTGERGYEQYFGPGTRLTVT.

The count of this clone is one. This sequence joins TRBV19 and TRBJ2-5; weak D call: TRBD1 (5 bases). The CDR3 covers 15 residues. Trimming took off 3 bases at V and 4 bases at J, with 15 bases between the two ends. Germline CDR1 LNHDA, CDR2 SQIVND (reference sequence). CDR3 DNA: TGTGCCAGTAGTATTGGGGCCCCTTGGGGAGAGACCCAGTACTTC. Protein product: CASSIGAPWGETQYF.

This rearrangement joins TRBV11-3 to TRBJ2-7; weak D call: TRBD2 (6 bases). The CDR3 consists of 13 residues. Germline CDR1 SGHNT, CDR2 YENEEA. Trimming shortened V by 2 bases and J by 9 bases, and 14 bases separated the two germline ends. The CDR3 DNA follows: TGTGCCAGCAGCTTAATCATGGAGGGACGGCAGTACTTC. Translated: CASSLIMEGRQYF.

The chain links TRBV19 to TRBJ1-5; tentatively, D is TRBD1 (6 bases). CDR1 and CDR2 from the germline V gene are LNHDA and SQIVND (reference sequence). Trimming left V 7 bases short and J 7 bases short, with 20 bases between. The CDR3 is 15 residues long. The CDR3 region is CASNQGGLIGQPQHF. CDR3 bases: TGTGCCAGTAACCAAGGGGGATTAATCGGGCAGCCCCAGCATTTT.

On this clone: The same CDR3 can be traced to other DNA sequences in this sample. This sequence joins TRBV5-6 and TRBJ1-1; 9 bases are a match to TRBD1. The CDR3 spans 14 residues. J gave up 4 bases and V 4 bases, and 5 bases lay outside the gene matches. Germline V gene data show CDR1 as SGHDT and CDR2 as YYEEEE. CDR3 in amino acids: CASSVPGQGTEAFF. The CDR3 coding sequence is TGTGCCAGCAGCGTACCGGGACAGGGCACTGAAGCTTTCTTT.

This clone was found a few times. J is TRBJ2-7 and V is TRBV11-2, with a tentative D call TRBD2 (5 bases). The V and J ends lost 0 bases and 6 bases respectively, with 18 bases between them. Germline CDR1 reads SGHAT; CDR2 reads FQNNGV. This CDR3 has 16 residues. CDR3 loop: CASSLDRADLGVEQYF. The CDR3 DNA reads as TGTGCCAGCAGCTTAGATCGAGCGGATCTCGGGGTCGAGCAGTACTTC.

The CDR3 sequence: CASSLGSGGSIYEQYF. CDR3 in DNA: TGTGCCAGCAGCTTAGGATCGGGCGGGAGTATTTACGAGCAGTACTTC. This chain joins TRBV7-6 and TRBJ2-7, with 7 bases fitting TRBD2. The CDR3 spans 16 residues. Germline V CDR1 and CDR2: SGHVS, FNYEAQ. The trim removed 1 base at V and 4 bases at J, leaving 10 bases unmatched.

The chain employs TRBV2 and TRBJ2-5; tentatively, D is TRBD2 (6 bases). Germline loops: CDR1 SNHLY, CDR2 FYNNEI. This CDR3 comprises 13 residues. V was shortened by 7 bases and J by 2 bases, with 11 bases between the two germline ends. For the CDR3, the DNA is TGTGCCAGCACGGGGGATAGTCAAGAGACCCAGTACTTC. This codes for CASTGDSQETQYF.

This chain joins TRBV5-5 and TRBJ1-3; unclear D gene. This CDR3 is built from 15 residues. Looked up from germline, CDR1 is SGHKS and CDR2 is YYEKEE (reference sequence). V was pared by 4 bases and J by 0 bases, with 11 bases between. CDR3 in amino acids: CASSLDGGSGNTIYF. DNA of the CDR3: TGTGCCAGCAGCCTCGACGGCGGCTCTGGAAACACCATATATTTT.

The chain recombines TRBV19 with TRBJ1-1, with TRBD1 matching over 10 bases. V dropped 11 bases and J dropped 3; count of bases not matched to a gene: 15. CDR3 length: 16 residues. Per the germline V gene, CDR1 is LNHDA and CDR2 is SQIVND (reference sequence). The CDR3 DNA reads TGTGCCGGAAACCGGGACAGGGGTCCGCTGGACACTGAAGCTTTCTTT. It encodes CAGNRDRGPLDTEAFF.

The CDR3 is CAISASTGLAGGNTGELFF. Here the CDR3 DNA reads TGTGCCATCAGTGCTAGTACGGGACTAGCGGGAGGGAACACCGGGGAGCTGTTTTTT. The gene calls are TRBV10-3 and TRBJ2-2; 15 positions agree with TRBD2. CDR1 and CDR2 from the germline V gene are ENHRY and SYGVKD. Trimming removed 4 bases from V and 1 base from J; junction bases left unmatched: 7. The CDR3 is made up of 19 amino acids.

This chain joins TRBV15 and TRBJ2-7; possibly TRBD1 for D (6 bases). The CDR3 is made up of 15 amino acids. The V end was cut by 0 bases, the J end by 2 bases, with 11 bases between. The germline gives CDR1 LNHNV, CDR2 YYDKDF (reference sequence). CDR3 loop: CATSRDFDRTYEQYF. CDR3 nucleotide sequence: TGTGCCACCAGCAGAGATTTTGACAGGACCTACGAGCAGTACTTC. The entire variable domain, with the rest obtained from reference TRBV15 and TRBJ2-7, is as follows: DAMVIQNPRYQVTQFGKPVTLSCSQTLNHNVMYWYQQKSSQAPKLLFHYYDKDFNNEADTPDNFQSRRPNTSFCFLDIRSPGLGDTAMYLCATSRDFDRTYEQYFGPGTRLTVT.

The CDR3 DNA reads as TGCGCCAGCAGCGGACAGGGGGCTTCCCCTGAAGCTTTCTTT. It codes for CASSGQGASPEAFF. This chain joins TRBV5-1 and TRBJ1-1; the match to TRBD1 covers 11 bases. Trimming at V came to 4 bases and at J to 6 bases, leaving 5 bases not matched to a gene. From germline, CDR1 is SGHRS and CDR2 YFSETQ. The CDR3 sequence is 14 residues long.

V is TRBV3-1 (or the pseudogene TRBV3-2) and J is TRBJ1-2, with D possibly matching TRBD1 (6 bases). The germline gives CDR1 LGHDT, CDR2 YNNKEL (reference sequence). V was clipped by 1 base and J by 5 bases, with 11 bases between them. This CDR3 spans 14 amino acids. CDR3 DNA sequence: TGTGCCAGCAGCCAAGGACAGGCTCCTTATGGCTACACCTTC. Amino acids: CASSQGQAPYGYTF.

This clone has only a few counts. The V call is TRBV5-5, the J call TRBJ2-7; tentatively, D is TRBD2 (6 bases). Germline CDR1 and CDR2: SGHKS and YYEKEE (reference sequence). With 7 bases removed from V and 7 bases from J, the gap between germline ends came to 21 bases. This CDR3 has 14 amino acids. This CDR3 reads CASSWMGEAGEQYF. The CDR3 DNA reads TGTGCCAGCTCTTGGATGGGGGAGGCGGGGGAGCAGTACTTC.